These 20 T cell receptor beta chains came from one sample sequenced in a study of cytotoxic CD8 clonotypes in ibrutinib-treated CLL. Only in-frame clones appear in the TCRdb table, and some are missing; sequencing was by immunoSEQ multiplex PCR. The table has roughly 100,000 clones, approximately 80% seen once; the top ten hold about 33%. The sample consisted of PBMCs, taken after 12 months of ibrutinib treatment. The origin of the receptors is a human donor with chronic lymphocytic leukemia.

J is TRBJ2-5 and V is TRBV5-1, with 7 bases matching TRBD2. With V trimmed by 3 bases and J by 3 bases, 2 bases remained unmatched. The CDR3 spans 13 residues. The germline gives CDR1 SGHRS, CDR2 YFSETQ. CDR3 sequence: CASSYGTKETQYF. CDR3 DNA: TGCGCCAGCAGCTACGGGACTAAAGAGACCCAGTACTTC. Full variable domain (rest looked up from reference TRBV5-1 and TRBJ2-5): KAGVTQTPRYLIKTRGQQVTLSCSPISGHRSVSWYQQTPGQGLQFLFEYFSETQRNKGNFPGRFSGRQFSNSRSEMNVSTLELGDSALYLCASSYGTKETQYFGPGTRLLVL.

The genes are TRBV25-1 and TRBJ1-3; D is unclear. The germline V gene has CDR1 MGHDK and CDR2 SYGVNS. V was cut by 4 bases and J by 2 bases, with 3 bases left in between. The CDR3 runs to 12 residues. The chain's CDR3 is CASSAPGNTIYF. DNA of the CDR3: TGTGCCAGCAGTGCCCCTGGAAACACCATATATTTT. Full variable domain (outside the CDR3, taken from reference TRBV25-1 and TRBJ1-3): EADIYQTPRYLVIGTGKKITLECSQTMGHDKMYWYQQDPGMELHLIHYSYGVNSTEKGDLSSESTVSRIRTEHFPLTLESARPSHTSQYLCASSAPGNTIYFGEGSWLTVV.

V gene TRBV30 combines with J gene TRBJ1-1; D remains unclear. The CDR3 contains 14 residues. Germline V CDR1 and CDR2: GTSNPN, SVGIG (reference sequence). The germline V and J ends were trimmed by 4 bases and 5 bases, with 17 bases remaining between them. The CDR3 loop reads CAWTRQVGFTEAFF. The CDR3 DNA reads TGTGCCTGGACCCGGCAGGTGGGATTTACTGAAGCTTTCTTT.

This clone was observed a few times. The rearrangement joins TRBV2 to TRBJ1-1; the D is unclear. Trimming took off 6 bases at V and 4 bases at J, with 6 bases between the two ends. The CDR3 has 11 residues. CDR1 and CDR2 from the germline V gene are SNHLY and FYNNEI. CDR3 in DNA: TGTGCCAGCAGACGGATCACTGAAGCTTTCTTT. Translation gives CASRRITEAFF.

V usage is TRBV18 and J usage is TRBJ1-2, with 8 bases lining up with TRBD1. J was trimmed by 6 bases and V by 3 bases; bases with no gene match: 6. The V gene's germline CDR1 is KGHSH and CDR2 LQKENI. The CDR3 covers 14 residues. In nucleotides, the CDR3 is TGTGCCAGCTCACCCACACCGACAGGGGATGGCTACACCTTC. Amino acids: CASSPTPTGDGYTF.

This clone has only one observation. The CDR3, as DNA: TGCGCCAGCAGCCGATCGCCCCCAGAGCCGACCTATGGCTACACCTTC. Translation gives CASSRSPPEPTYGYTF. The chain carries TRBV4-1 and TRBJ1-2; D call uncertain. Trimming removed 4 bases at V and 4 bases at J, with 19 bases between. This CDR3 is built from 16 residues. Germline CDR1 MGHRA, CDR2 YSYEKL.

The V call is TRBV25-1, the J call TRBJ1-2; possible D gene TRBD1, 5 bases. The length of the CDR3 is 15 residues. Trimming removed 3 bases at V and 2 bases at J, with 13 bases between. Germline V CDR1 and CDR2: MGHDK, SYGVNS. CDR3 in amino acids: CASSDPGRRNYGYTF. The DNA for the CDR3 is TGTGCCAGCAGTGATCCGGGACGGAGGAACTATGGCTACACCTTC.

This clone was recorded many times. The conserved final phenylalanine or tryptophan is absent from the CDR3, which likely points to a read error. Because the CDR3's place on the DNA is in doubt, the DNA is left out and the CDR3 is given as listed by TCRdb. The rearrangement uses TRBV10-1 and TRBJ1-2. Germline loops: CDR1 WNHNN, CDR2 SYGVQD (reference sequence). Inclusive of both ends, the CDR3 amounts to 10 amino acids. The CDR3 loop reads CASTLLFGAR.

V gene TRBV18 combines with J gene TRBJ1-1, with D maybe TRBD1 (6 bases). The CDR3 spans 15 residues. The V end lost 3 bases, the J end lost 1 base, and 12 bases lay between the germline ends. Germline V lookup: CDR1 KGHSH, CDR2 LQKENI. In nucleotides, the CDR3 is TGTGCCAGCTCACCGGAAGGACAGCCGAACACTGAAGCTTTCTTT. The encoded protein is CASSPEGQPNTEAFF.

V gene TRBV12-5 combines with J gene TRBJ1-1; D gene unclear. The CDR3 is made up of 13 amino acids. Trimming stripped 3 bases from V and 1 base from J, with 6 bases between. Germline loops: CDR1 LGHNT, CDR2 FRNRAP. This CDR3 reads CASGFPGNTEAFF. For the CDR3, the DNA is TGTGCTAGTGGTTTCCCCGGGAACACTGAAGCTTTCTTT.

The V call is TRBV6-5, the J call TRBJ2-7; D gene uncertain. Germline V gene data show CDR1 as MNHEY and CDR2 as SVGAGI. Trimming removed 5 bases at V and 1 base at J, with 12 bases between. This CDR3 comprises 14 residues. The CDR3 sequence is CASSRTWVSYEQYF. CDR3 DNA sequence: TGTGCCAGCAGTCGAACATGGGTTTCCTACGAGCAGTACTTC.

The chain joins TRBV23-1 to TRBJ2-7; 7 nucleotides line up with TRBD1. TRBV23-1 is noted as an ORF with a role that remains uncertain. This CDR3 is built from 19 residues. V lost 0 bases, J lost 4 bases, and 18 bases stayed unmatched. The CDR3 loop is CASSQSRRTGKEGSYEQYF. DNA of the CDR3: TGCGCCAGCAGTCAATCGAGGAGGACAGGTAAAGAGGGAAGTTACGAGCAGTACTTC.

The J gene is TRBJ2-2, the V gene TRBV9; 12 bases map to TRBD2. Germline CDR1 reads SGDLS; CDR2 reads YYNGEE. The V segment lost 4 bases and the J segment 4 bases; nucleotides outside the gene matches: 5. The CDR3 runs to 16 residues. The CDR3: CASSLTSGGPTGELFF. As DNA, the CDR3 is TGTGCCAGCAGCCTGACTAGCGGGGGCCCCACCGGGGAGCTGTTTTTT.

The genes are TRBV7-2 and TRBJ2-7; D is unclear. V was trimmed by 1 base and J by 5 bases, leaving 3 bases between them. The CDR3 length is 11 residues. Germline V lookup: CDR1 SGHTA, CDR2 FQGNSA. The CDR3 here is CASSLVNEQYF. CDR3 in DNA: TGTGCCAGCAGCTTAGTAAACGAGCAGTACTTC.

This chain joins TRBV5-1 and TRBJ2-3; D may be TRBD1 (6 bases). The CDR3 loop spans 15 amino acids. The ends were cut back, 3 bases at V and 6 bases at J, with 17 bases in the middle. CDR1 and CDR2 (germline): SGHRS, YFSETQ. The CDR3 reads CASSWAQGHGDTQYF. The CDR3 nucleotides are TGCGCCAGCAGCTGGGCACAGGGCCACGGGGATACGCAGTATTTT.

The chain joins TRBV7-2 to TRBJ1-2; D perhaps matches TRBD1 (6 bases). The CDR3 is 14 residues long. Germline V gene data show CDR1 as SGHTA and CDR2 as FQGNSA. V lost 5 bases to trimming and J lost 2 bases, with 12 bases between them. CDR3 region: CASSPQGKNYGYTF. The DNA of the CDR3 is TGTGCCAGCAGCCCCCAGGGGAAGAACTATGGCTACACCTTC.

The chain is built from TRBV6-5 and TRBJ2-7; D is unresolved. This CDR3 region has 14 residues. V lost 6 bases and J 4 bases, leaving 16 bases between the germline ends. Per germline, CDR1 MNHEY and CDR2 SVGAGI. The chain's CDR3 is CASSVGRSPYEQYF. The CDR3 DNA sequence: TGTGCCAGCAGCGTAGGTCGTTCCCCTTACGAGCAGTACTTC.

The rearrangement joins TRBV18 to TRBJ1-6, with 8 bases fitting TRBD1. Germline assignment: CDR1 KGHSH and CDR2 LQKENI. With 2 bases clipped from V and 8 bases from J, the junction kept 2 bases outside the gene matches. CDR3 length: 14 residues. The CDR3 spells CASSPSGGDSPLHF. The CDR3 coding sequence is TGTGCCAGCTCACCATCAGGGGGCGATTCACCCCTCCACTTT.

This clone occurred a few times. The chain links TRBV6-6 to TRBJ1-2; D is possibly TRBD1 (6 bases). The CDR3 is 15 amino acids. Trimming took off 5 bases at V and 6 bases at J, with 19 bases between the two ends. CDR1 is MNHNY and CDR2 is SVGAGI in the germline V gene (reference sequence). CDR3 loop: CASSLRLVGTNGYTF. The CDR3 nucleotides are TGTGCCAGCAGTCTAAGGCTGGTGGGGACAAATGGCTACACCTTC.

This clone was seen a few times. J is TRBJ1-5 and V is TRBV2, with 7 bases that match TRBD1. This CDR3 comprises 15 residues. Germline V gene lookup returns CDR1 SNHLY and CDR2 FYNNEI. The V and J ends lost 3 bases and 4 bases, in that order; junction bases with no gene match: 6. The CDR3 DNA sequence: TGTGCCAGCAGTGACCCGAACAGGGGTAATCAGCCCCAGCATTTT. Protein product: CASSDPNRGNQPQHF.